This T cell receptor beta chain was sequenced for a study of cytomegalovirus exposure and HLA in healthy donors. The study, taken as a whole, reports: The study designated 150 to 200 TCR beta chains cytomegalovirus-associated.

Germline CDR1 and CDR2: MGHRA and YSYEKL. V was pared by 4 bases and J by 8 bases, with 13 bases of the junction left unmatched. This CDR3 is built from 16 residues. As for this clone: Its antigen is undetermined.

The donors were members of the validation cohort comprising over 100 subjects, separate from the roughly 670-subject first cohort. This table comes from immunoSEQ multiplex PCR, and its TCRdb copy is limited to in-frame clones, with some not included. The sample has about 56,000 clones, around 93% seen once; the top ten hold about 1.5%. The V call is TRBV4-1, the J call TRBJ1-4, with 7 positions matching TRBD1. This receptor was taken from a woman aged 18-29 years in good health and CMV-seropositive. Sequencing used PBMCs. The CDR3 is CASSRAVGATGEKLFF. The CDR3 nucleotides are TGCGCCAGCAGCCGCGCGGTTGGGGCGACAGGGGAAAAACTGTTTTTT.